This record concerns one T cell receptor beta chain sequence. Its antigen is still unknown. This sample stems from a study of graft-versus-host responses after intestinal transplantation. Germline V gene sequence: CDR1 MDHEN, CDR2 SYDVKM. V lost 4 bases to trimming and J lost 0 bases, with 16 bases between them. The CDR3 consists of 17 residues. Method: immunoSEQ multiplex PCR; TCRdb's copy keeps in-frame clones and lacks some. Here the sample spans about 130,000 clones, 85% to 95% being singletons. The chain links TRBV28 to TRBJ1-5; D uncertain. Sequences were derived from unstimulated CD4+ T cells sorted from spleen or lymph node cells, sampled before intestinal transplant. This TCR was sampled from a human donor who received an intestinal transplant. CDR3 sequence (DNA): TGTGCCAGCAGTTCCTCCCCCTGGGAGGTTAGCAATCAGCCCCAGCATTTT. Translation gives CASSSSPWEVSNQPQHF.